The 26 T cell receptor beta chains below all came from one sample that was sequenced in a study of control samples from healthy donors and cancer patients. Libraries were prepared by immunoSEQ multiplex PCR; TCRdb keeps only in-frame clonotypes and omits some of them. The sample shows about 130,000 clones, roughly 84% of them seen only once. The sample consisted of blood. The receptors shown here come from a man younger than 35 in good health.

The gene calls are TRBV11-3 and TRBJ2-2; D perhaps matches TRBD1 (6 bases). The V end lost 3 bases, the J end lost 6 bases, and 8 bases lay between the germline ends. CDR3 length equals 13 residues. Germline assignment: CDR1 SGHNT and CDR2 YENEEA. CDR3: CASSLGAPGELFF. CDR3 bases: TGTGCCAGCAGCTTGGGGGCCCCCGGGGAGCTGTTTTTT.

This sequence joins TRBV12-3 or TRBV12-4 and TRBJ2-7; D possibly matches TRBD1 or TRBD2 (5 bases each). The CDR3 extends over 12 amino acids. V lost 5 bases to trimming and J lost 6 bases, with 11 bases between them. CDR3 sequence (DNA): TGTGCCAGCAGTCCCGGGACCTCCGAGCAGTACTTC. Translating it yields CASSPGTSEQYF.

The chain combines TRBV5-1 with TRBJ1-6, with D maybe TRBD1 (5 bases). This CDR3 has 14 residues. The germline V and J ends were trimmed by 0 bases and 7 bases, with 8 bases remaining between them. Germline V gives CDR1 SGHRS, CDR2 YFSETQ. The CDR3 DNA reads TGCGCCAGCAGCTTGGAGGGGCAGAATTCACCCCTCCACTTT. The encoded protein is CASSLEGQNSPLHF.

This chain uses TRBV10-3 with TRBJ1-1; TRBD1 aligns across 9 bases. CDR1 is ENHRY, CDR2 SYGVKD, per germline. J lost 6 bases, V lost 6 bases, and 5 bases had no gene match. This CDR3 has 13 amino acids. This CDR3 is CAIRTGGRAEAFF. For the CDR3, the DNA is TGTGCCATCAGGACAGGGGGTAGGGCTGAAGCTTTCTTT.

V gene TRBV28 combines with J gene TRBJ1-4, with D perhaps TRBD1 (5 bases). This CDR3 has 13 amino acids. The germline V gene has CDR1 MDHEN and CDR2 SYDVKM. Deletions cut 7 bases from V and 7 bases from J, with 13 bases between. CDR3 protein: CASKDSLPEKLFF. The DNA for the CDR3 is TGTGCCAGCAAAGACAGTTTGCCTGAAAAACTGTTTTTT. Together with reference TRBV28 and TRBJ1-4, the CDR3 gives the full variable domain: DVKVTQSSRYLVKRTGEKVFLECVQDMDHENMFWYRQDPGLGLRLIYFSYDVKMKEKGDIPEGYSVSREKKERFSLILESASTNQTSMYLCASKDSLPEKLFFGSGTQLSVL.

The CDR3, as DNA: TGCGCCAGCAGCGCCCAGCCTGGAAACATTCAGTACTTC. Translated, it gives CASSAQPGNIQYF. The chain combines TRBV4-3 with TRBJ2-4; unclear D gene. The germline V gene encodes CDR1 LGHNA and CDR2 YSLEER. CDR3 length: 13 residues. Between the trimmed V and J ends, which lost 5 bases and 6 bases, there was a span of 11 bases.

The chain recombines TRBV15 with TRBJ1-4; 9 bases agree with TRBD1. V gave up 5 bases and J gave up 7 bases; unmatched junction bases: 11. Germline-derived CDR1 and CDR2 are LNHNV and YYDKDF (reference sequence). The CDR3 is 16 amino acids. The CDR3 here is CATSLTPDRGGEKLFF. DNA of the CDR3: TGTGCCACCAGCCTCACCCCGGACAGGGGAGGTGAAAAACTGTTTTTT.

The gene calls are TRBV10-3 and TRBJ1-4; D call uncertain. Germline values: CDR1 ENHRY, CDR2 SYGVKD. This CDR3 has 14 amino acids. The V gene lost 7 bases and the J gene lost 0 bases, with 9 bases spanning the gap. CDR3 bases: TGTGCCATCAAGGCACAGTCAACTAATGAAAAACTGTTTTTT. Its translation is CAIKAQSTNEKLFF.

The V call is TRBV30, the J call TRBJ2-7, with D tentatively TRBD2 (6 bases). The V gene's germline CDR1 is GTSNPN and CDR2 SVGIG (reference sequence). Trimming pared 7 bases from V and 3 bases from J, leaving 19 bases between. The CDR3 has 14 residues. CDR3 region: CAFNRDSANYEQYF. CDR3 in DNA: TGTGCCTTTAACCGGGACTCCGCTAACTACGAGCAGTACTTC.

The chain carries TRBV7-3 and TRBJ1-2; perhaps TRBD1 as D (5 bases). V was pared by 3 bases and J by 2 bases, with 10 bases between. Germline lookup yields CDR1 SGHTA and CDR2 FQGTGA. There are 14 residues in the CDR3. The CDR3 protein is CASSFETGNYGYTF. For the CDR3, the DNA is TGTGCCAGCAGCTTCGAAACAGGAAACTATGGCTACACCTTC.

The chain carries TRBV3-1 (or the pseudogene TRBV3-2) and TRBJ2-2, with TRBD2 matching over 8 bases. CDR1 LGHDT and CDR2 YNNKEL come from the germline V gene (reference sequence). The CDR3 extends over 16 amino acids. Losses at the gene ends were 0 bases for V and 6 bases for J; bases not matched to a gene: 6. CDR3 nucleotides: TGTGCCAGCAGCCAAGAAGGTCTAGCGGGCCCCGGGGAGCTGTTTTTT. Amino acids: CASSQEGLAGPGELFF.

In this sample, this clone turned up many times. The chain combines TRBV28 with TRBJ1-5; no firm D call. CDR3 length: 14 amino acids. Trimming removed 9 bases at V and 6 bases at J, with 18 bases between. The germline gives CDR1 MDHEN, CDR2 SYDVKM. CDR3 DNA sequence: TGTGCCAGTTTCCGGGTCGATACCTTTCAGCCCCAGCATTTT. Amino acid sequence: CASFRVDTFQPQHF.

This clone has just one count. The chain uses TRBV27 and TRBJ2-1; a weak D match, TRBD2 (6 bases). V lost 6 bases, J lost 15 bases, and 27 bases lay in between. Germline V gene data show CDR1 as MNHEY and CDR2 as SMNVEV (reference sequence). The CDR3 sequence is 15 residues long. The CDR3, as DNA: TGTGCCAGCAGGATCCGGGACCCCACTAGCTCGGTTTCGTTCTTC. Protein: CASRIRDPTSSVSFF.

The chain couples TRBV10-3 to TRBJ1-6, with D maybe TRBD1 (5 bases). CDR1 ENHRY and CDR2 SYGVKD come from the germline V gene. The CDR3 totals 16 residues. V was clipped by 5 bases and J by 7 bases, with 18 bases between them. This CDR3 is CAISPGTGGGNSPLHF. CDR3 bases: TGTGCCATCAGTCCTGGGACGGGTGGAGGAAATTCACCCCTCCACTTT.

The chain joins TRBV5-1 to TRBJ1-1, with D uncertain. Looked up from germline, CDR1 is SGHRS and CDR2 is YFSETQ. V lost 6 bases and J lost 0, with 18 bases in between. The CDR3 runs to 16 residues. The CDR3 DNA follows: TGCGCCAGCAAGGACTCCATTCACGGGATGAACACTGAAGCTTTCTTT. It is translated as CASKDSIHGMNTEAFF.

The chain carries TRBV7-9 and TRBJ2-5; 7 bases map to TRBD1. V was pared by 6 bases and J by 2 bases, with 9 bases of the junction left unmatched. The CDR3 is made up of 15 amino acids. Per germline, CDR1 SEHNR and CDR2 FQNEAQ (reference sequence). As DNA, the CDR3 is TGTGCCAGCAGTCCTATTTGGGACAGACAAGAGACCCAGTACTTC. The encoded protein is CASSPIWDRQETQYF. Filled out from reference TRBV7-9 and TRBJ2-5, the complete variable domain reads DTGVSQNPRHKITKRGQNVTFRCDPISEHNRLYWYRQTLGQGPEFLTYFQNEAQLEKSRLLSDRFSAERPKGSFSTLEIQRTEQGDSAMYLCASSPIWDRQETQYFGPGTRLLVL.

This chain connects TRBV24-1 to TRBJ2-3; D unresolved. Trimming shortened V by 1 base and J by 3 bases, and 13 bases separated the two germline ends. The germline V gene has CDR1 KGHDR and CDR2 SFDVKD. The CDR3 has 16 residues. CDR3 sequence: CATSDFPYSGTDTQYF. The CDR3 bases are TGTGCCACCAGTGATTTTCCCTATAGTGGGACAGATACGCAGTATTTT.

The chain uses TRBV5-8 and TRBJ2-7; 7 bases match TRBD2. The V and J ends lost 3 bases and 6 bases, in that order; junction bases with no gene match: 3. Germline CDR1 reads SGHTS; CDR2 reads YDEGEE. The length of the CDR3 is 12 residues. The CDR3: CASSWEGLEQYF. The DNA of the CDR3 is TGTGCCAGCAGCTGGGAGGGCCTCGAGCAGTACTTC.

The chain is built from TRBV3-1 (or the pseudogene TRBV3-2) and TRBJ1-4; a possible D gene is TRBD1 (5 bases). V was trimmed by 4 bases and J by 3 bases, leaving 9 bases between them. This CDR3 has 14 amino acids. Germline V gene lookup returns CDR1 LGHDT and CDR2 YNNKEL (reference sequence). CDR3 bases: TGTGCCAGCAGCCCATGGACATCTAATGAAAAACTGTTTTTT. This codes for CASSPWTSNEKLFF.

The gene calls are TRBV10-1 and TRBJ2-2, with 8 bases matching TRBD2. This CDR3 is 13 amino acids long. Per the germline V gene, CDR1 is WNHNN and CDR2 is SYGVQD (reference sequence). The J segment lost 5 bases and the V segment lost 6 bases, leaving 2 bases of the junction unmatched. CDR3 DNA sequence: TGCGCCAGCAGCGCGGGAGGTACCGGGGAGCTGTTTTTT. Translation gives CASSAGGTGELFF.

The chain's CDR3 is CASSPSPSRNEQFF. The CDR3 DNA reads as TGTGCCAGCAGTCCAAGCCCTTCCCGCAATGAGCAGTTCTTC. V gene TRBV28 combines with J gene TRBJ2-1; D ambiguous. Trimming removed 5 bases at V and 6 bases at J, with 14 bases between. Germline V CDR1 and CDR2: MDHEN, SYDVKM. CDR3 size: 14 residues.

V gene TRBV10-3 combines with J gene TRBJ1-3; D gene ambiguous. The germline V gene encodes CDR1 ENHRY and CDR2 SYGVKD. This CDR3 has 14 residues. V was trimmed by 5 bases and J by 0 bases, leaving 8 bases between them. This CDR3 is CAISLIGSGNTIYF. In nucleotides, the CDR3 is TGTGCCATCAGTCTTATTGGCTCTGGAAACACCATATATTTT.

Only a few counts were recorded for this clone. This chain links TRBV6-5 with TRBJ1-6; D uncertain. The CDR3 contains 13 residues. The V end was cut by 5 bases, the J end by 8 bases, with 10 bases between. Germline-derived CDR1 and CDR2 are MNHEY and SVGAGI. The CDR3: CASSINQDSPLHF. CDR3 sequence (DNA): TGTGCCAGCAGTATAAATCAGGATTCACCCCTCCACTTT.

The gene calls are TRBV5-1 and TRBJ1-2; D is undetermined. CDR3 length equals 14 residues. Trimming took off 2 bases at V and 4 bases at J, with 12 bases between the two ends. Germline CDR1 reads SGHRS; CDR2 reads YFSETQ. This CDR3 reads CASSLEAGIYGYTF. The CDR3 DNA reads as TGCGCCAGCAGCTTAGAGGCAGGCATCTATGGCTACACCTTC.

This clone was seen only once. CDR3 sequence reads: CASSVEGGPSYEQYF. CDR3 in DNA: TGTGCCAGCAGCGTAGAAGGGGGCCCCTCCTACGAGCAGTACTTC. V is TRBV9 and J is TRBJ2-7, with 7 bases fitting TRBD1. V was clipped by 0 bases and J by 0 bases; unmatched bases: 3. The CDR3 has 15 amino acids. Germline CDR1 SGDLS, CDR2 YYNGEE.

This clone was observed a handful of times. The chain combines TRBV9 with TRBJ2-7; possibly TRBD2 for D (5 bases). Trimming left V 4 bases short and J 0 bases short, with 20 bases between. The CDR3 loop spans 17 amino acids. CDR1 is SGDLS, CDR2 YYNGEE, per germline. This chain's CDR3 is CASSPRGSPTSSYEQYF. The CDR3 coding sequence is TGTGCCAGCAGCCCACGGGGTTCACCAACTTCCTCCTACGAGCAGTACTTC.